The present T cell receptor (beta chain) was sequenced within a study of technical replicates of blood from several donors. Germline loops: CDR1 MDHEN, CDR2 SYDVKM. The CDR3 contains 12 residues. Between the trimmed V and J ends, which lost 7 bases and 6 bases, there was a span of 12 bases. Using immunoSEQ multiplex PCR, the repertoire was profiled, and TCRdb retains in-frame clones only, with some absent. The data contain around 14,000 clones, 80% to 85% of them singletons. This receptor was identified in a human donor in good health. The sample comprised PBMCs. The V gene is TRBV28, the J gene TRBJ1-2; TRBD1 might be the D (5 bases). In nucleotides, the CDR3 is TGTGCCAGCACGAGGACAAGAAATGGCTACACCTTC. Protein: CASTRTRNGYTF.